One and the same sample provided the 6 T cell receptor beta chains below, sequenced in a study of cytomegalovirus exposure and HLA in healthy donors. PCR employed 60 Vbeta and 13 Jbeta primers. Produced via immunoSEQ multiplex PCR; TCRdb's table is partial and in-frame only. Of 170,000 or so clones in the sample, more than 60% were seen once. Sequencing was done on a sample of PBMCs. These TCRs come from a woman aged 25 to 39 in good health and CMV-seropositive.

This chain's CDR3 is CASSLDGGNGYTF. The CDR3 DNA is TGCGCCAGCAGCTTGGACGGGGGAAATGGCTACACCTTC. The chain recombines TRBV5-1 with TRBJ1-2, with a tentative D call TRBD1 (5 bases). CDR1 and CDR2 from the germline V gene are SGHRS and YFSETQ. The CDR3 extends over 13 amino acids. V was shortened by 0 bases and J by 6 bases, with 9 bases between the two germline ends.

The chain's CDR3 is CSVDVTGTGFRPYEQYF. CDR3 DNA sequence: TGCAGCGTTGATGTCACCGGGACAGGGTTTCGTCCCTACGAGCAGTACTTC. The chain couples TRBV29-1 to TRBJ2-7; TRBD1 aligns across 9 bases. V lost 3 bases to trimming and J lost 2 bases; unmatched junction nucleotides: 14. There are 17 residues in the CDR3. Germline assignment: CDR1 SQVTM and CDR2 ANQGSEA.

The chain uses TRBV30 and TRBJ2-7; maybe TRBD1 (5 bases). The V end lost 0 bases, the J end lost 2 bases, and 8 bases lay between the germline ends. Germline V lookup: CDR1 GTSNPN, CDR2 SVGIG (reference sequence). This CDR3 spans 13 amino acids. In nucleotides, the CDR3 is TGTGCCTGGAGTGTTGGACATACCTACGAGCAGTACTTC. It translates to CAWSVGHTYEQYF.

This clone was picked up a small number of times. V usage is TRBV30 and J usage is TRBJ1-4, with no clear D. CDR1 is GTSNPN and CDR2 is SVGIG in the germline V gene (reference sequence). The CDR3 has 15 residues. Trimming took 4 bases from V and 6 from J, leaving 18 bases between them. The CDR3 spells CAWTKQKIKDEKLFF. The DNA of the CDR3 is TGTGCCTGGACTAAACAGAAGATCAAGGATGAAAAACTGTTTTTT.

The gene calls are TRBV4-1 and TRBJ2-3; 7 nucleotides agree with TRBD2. Unmatched junction bases numbered 7, after V lost 0 bases and J lost 4 bases. CDR1 is MGHRA, CDR2 YSYEKL, per germline. The CDR3 has 16 amino acids. The CDR3 DNA sequence: TGCGCCAGCAGCCAAGAGGTGGCGGGAGAGGCAGATACGCAGTATTTT. It codes for CASSQEVAGEADTQYF.

This chain uses TRBV11-3 with TRBJ1-4; 10 bases are a match to TRBD1. The CDR3 runs 14 residues. Trimming at V came to 5 bases and at J to 8 bases, leaving 5 bases not matched to a gene. Germline CDR1 and CDR2: SGHNT and YENEEA. The CDR3 sequence: CASSTRDRGEKLFF. The CDR3 DNA reads as TGTGCCAGCAGCACGAGGGACAGGGGAGAAAAACTGTTTTTT.